Sequencing of this T cell receptor (beta chain) was carried out in a study of early T cells in non-severe SARS-CoV-2 infection. Germline V gene sequence: CDR1 SGHAT, CDR2 FQNNGV. The CDR3 extends over 19 amino acids. With V trimmed by 4 bases and J by 3 bases, 14 bases remained unmatched. One entry per CDR3 protein, called by TCRdb with MiXCR from the 5' RACE reads. The table records roughly 80,000 distinct CDR3 sequences, roughly a sixth of them present only once. The table lists this clonotype with a few counts. Sequencing was carried out using whole blood. The chain links TRBV11-2 to TRBJ2-3, with 12 bases aligning to TRBD2. This TCR was recovered from an adult who was a healthcare worker with PCR-confirmed SARS-CoV-2 infection or an uninfected control (not recorded which). CDR3 nucleotides: TGTGCCAGCAGCTCCCCCCTGGGGTCTAGCGGGGGGGCGACAGATACGCAGTATTTT. Its protein product is CASSSPLGSSGGATDTQYF.